The 28 T cell receptor beta chains given below trace back to one sample, sequenced in a study of blood T cell repertoires in COVID-19. TCRdb keeps only in-frame clones here, not all; method: immunoSEQ multiplex PCR. The sample contains fewer than 65,000 clones, around nine tenths of which appear only once. Source material: peripheral blood. These receptors originate from a man between 50 and 59 years old with acute or convalescent COVID-19.

This clone was observed a single time. V gene TRBV5-1 combines with J gene TRBJ1-3; tentatively, D is TRBD1 (5 bases). There are 12 residues in the CDR3. V lost 0 bases, J lost 7 bases, and 5 bases lay in between. Germline V lookup: CDR1 SGHRS, CDR2 YFSETQ. CDR3 amino acids: CASSLEGNTIYF. The CDR3 nucleotides are TGCGCCAGCAGCTTGGAGGGGAACACCATATATTTT.

V gene TRBV19 combines with J gene TRBJ1-3; 7 bases are a match to TRBD1. In germline, CDR1 is LNHDA, CDR2 SQIVND (reference sequence). This CDR3 has 17 amino acids. Trimming cost V 1 base and J 1 base; bases outside gene matches: 7. CDR3 sequence (DNA): TGTGCCAGTAGTATAGTGCACAGGGGATCGTCTGGAAACACCATATATTTT. Protein product: CASSIVHRGSSGNTIYF.

CDR3 sequence: CASSLQDRGTNQPQHF. The CDR3 coding sequence is TGTGCCAGTAGTTTACAGGACAGGGGTACCAATCAGCCCCAGCATTTT. The gene calls are TRBV19 and TRBJ1-5; 9 nucleotides match TRBD1. Germline CDR1 LNHDA, CDR2 SQIVND (reference sequence). V trimming: 5 bases; J trimming: 3 bases; junction bases outside the gene matches: 8. The CDR3 is 16 amino acids.

This chain connects TRBV6-5 to TRBJ1-5; D not resolved. The CDR3 totals 13 residues. Trimming took 6 bases from V and 5 from J, leaving 11 bases between them. Germline V lookup: CDR1 MNHEY, CDR2 SVGAGI. CDR3 sequence reads: CASSLNQDQPQHF. The DNA for the CDR3 is TGTGCCAGCAGCCTAAACCAGGATCAGCCCCAGCATTTT.

V and J are TRBV3-1 (or the pseudogene TRBV3-2) and TRBJ2-2; D call uncertain. Germline CDR1 LGHDT, CDR2 YNNKEL (reference sequence). Trimming removed 5 bases at V and 7 bases at J, with 5 bases between. The CDR3 is 11 residues long. The CDR3 sequence is CASSNFGELFF. The CDR3 DNA is TGTGCCAGCAGCAACTTCGGGGAGCTGTTTTTT.

The chain is built from TRBV5-4 and TRBJ2-3; D is unclear. V lost 0 bases, J lost 0 bases, and 11 bases lay in between. CDR3 length: 16 residues. Germline CDR1 and CDR2: SGHNT and YYREEE (reference sequence). In nucleotides, the CDR3 is TGTGCCAGCAGCTTGGTTGGCTTCTCTAGCACAGATACGCAGTATTTT. Protein sequence: CASSLVGFSSTDTQYF.

This chain uses TRBV7-9 with TRBJ1-4, with D unclear. CDR1 is SEHNR and CDR2 is FQNEAQ in the germline V gene (reference sequence). The germline V and J ends were trimmed by 1 base and 5 bases, with 5 bases remaining between them. The CDR3 length is 13 residues. The CDR3 sequence is CASSLVSNEKLFF. The CDR3 DNA reads as TGTGCCAGCAGCTTAGTTTCAAATGAAAAACTGTTTTTT.

J is TRBJ1-2 and V is TRBV19; weak D call: TRBD1 (5 bases). V lost 5 bases and J lost 3, with 22 bases in between. Germline V gene lookup returns CDR1 LNHDA and CDR2 SQIVND (reference sequence). This CDR3 is built from 17 residues. The CDR3 reads CASSLRAGGIAYYGYTF. The DNA of the CDR3 is TGTGCCAGTAGTCTCCGCGCGGGGGGTATAGCATACTATGGCTACACCTTC.

V is TRBV19 and J is TRBJ2-3; 13 nucleotides agree with TRBD2. The trim removed 5 bases at V and 4 bases at J, leaving 3 bases unmatched. This CDR3 is 15 amino acids long. Germline CDR1 LNHDA, CDR2 SQIVND (reference sequence). The CDR3 sequence: CASSGTSGVADTQYF. DNA for the CDR3: TGTGCCAGTAGTGGGACTAGCGGGGTTGCAGATACGCAGTATTTT.

The rearrangement uses TRBV25-1 and TRBJ1-2; no clear D. Trimming cost V 6 bases and J 3 bases, with 14 bases left between them. Germline CDR1 reads MGHDK; CDR2 reads SYGVNS. This CDR3 has 14 amino acids. This CDR3 is CASSLGGVDYGYTF. CDR3 nucleotide sequence: TGTGCCAGCAGCCTTGGCGGGGTAGACTATGGCTACACCTTC.

This clone was observed a handful of times. The chain uses TRBV24-1 and TRBJ2-2; 7 bases agree with TRBD2. The CDR3 has 16 amino acids. With V trimmed by 4 bases and J by 7 bases, 11 bases remained unmatched. Germline values: CDR1 KGHDR, CDR2 SFDVKD. DNA of the CDR3: TGTGCCACCAGTGAGGAGGGCGGGAGCTTATTCGGGGAGCTGTTTTTT. It specifies CATSEEGGSLFGELFF.

This clone appeared a single time. The genes are TRBV20-1 and TRBJ2-3; 8 nucleotides match TRBD2. The V and J ends lost 3 bases and 5 bases, in that order; junction bases with no gene match: 13. The CDR3 loop spans 16 amino acids. CDR1 DFQATT and CDR2 SNEGSKA come from the germline V gene (reference sequence). CDR3 region: CSASTRSGGPGDTQYF. The CDR3 DNA reads as TGCAGTGCTAGTACGAGGTCGGGAGGGCCGGGAGATACGCAGTATTTT.

This chain links TRBV7-8 with TRBJ1-5; D gene ambiguous. Germline values: CDR1 SGHVS, CDR2 FQNEAQ. This CDR3 contains 13 residues. Trimming removed 4 bases at V and 2 bases at J, with 6 bases between. The CDR3 here is CASSYAGNQPQHF. CDR3 DNA: TGTGCCAGCAGCTACGCAGGCAATCAGCCCCAGCATTTT.

The table lists this clone with a count of one. V and J are TRBV12-5 and TRBJ1-1; TRBD1 might be the D (6 bases). The CDR3 loop spans 14 amino acids. V dropped 7 bases and J dropped 5 bases, with 17 bases sitting between them. Germline CDR1 reads LGHNT; CDR2 reads FRNRAP. Here the CDR3 DNA reads TGTGCTAGTGCCCCCCCCAGGGGTTGGACTGAAGCTTTCTTT. Translated: CASAPPRGWTEAFF.

The genes are TRBV10-3 and TRBJ1-6; D unresolved. CDR1 and CDR2 from the germline V gene are ENHRY and SYGVKD. The V and J ends lost 0 bases and 4 bases respectively, with 4 bases between them. There are 14 residues in the CDR3. CDR3 protein: CAISESKYNSPLHF. The DNA for the CDR3 is TGTGCCATCAGTGAGTCTAAATATAATTCACCCCTCCACTTT.

The chain employs TRBV6-2 or TRBV6-3 and TRBJ1-1; TRBD1 matches at 10 bases. The CDR3 length is 14 residues. J gave up 5 bases and V 2 bases, and 2 bases lay outside the gene matches. CDR1 MNHEY and CDR2 SVGEGT come from the germline V gene. DNA for the CDR3: TGTGCCAGCAGTTACGACAGGGGGCGAACTGAAGCTTTCTTT. Its protein is CASSYDRGRTEAFF.

The rearrangement joins TRBV30 to TRBJ1-4; TRBD1 is a possible D gene (5 bases). This CDR3 region has 16 residues. The germline V gene encodes CDR1 GTSNPN and CDR2 SVGIG (reference sequence). The V end lost 2 bases, the J end lost 5 bases, and 18 bases lay between the germline ends. The CDR3 sequence is CAWSPLGRGRNEKLFF. Written as DNA, the CDR3 is TGTGCCTGGAGTCCCCTCGGGCGGGGCAGGAATGAAAAACTGTTTTTT.

Only a few counts were recorded for this clone. This sequence joins TRBV6-5 and TRBJ1-5; 9 nucleotides match TRBD1. The CDR3 totals 15 residues. Germline V lookup: CDR1 MNHEY, CDR2 SVGAGI. V shed 5 bases, J shed 5 bases, and the junction held 7 bases outside the gene matches. The CDR3 sequence: CASSREQGADQPQHF. For the CDR3, the DNA is TGTGCCAGCAGTCGGGAACAGGGGGCGGATCAGCCCCAGCATTTT.

The chain is built from TRBV4-1 and TRBJ1-1; D possibly corresponds to TRBD1 (6 bases). The CDR3 runs 14 residues. Per the germline V gene, CDR1 is MGHRA and CDR2 is YSYEKL. Between the trimmed V and J ends, which lost 1 base and 0 bases, there was a span of 6 bases. The CDR3 bases are TGCGCCAGCAGCCAAGGGACAGTGAACACTGAAGCTTTCTTT. Translated, it gives CASSQGTVNTEAFF.

The J gene is TRBJ1-4, the V gene TRBV15, with 7 bases identical to TRBD1. Trimming cost V 1 base and J 8 bases; bases outside gene matches: 7. The CDR3 runs to 15 residues. Germline V gene data show CDR1 as LNHNV and CDR2 as YYDKDF (reference sequence). CDR3: CATSRVQGLSEKLFF. CDR3 sequence (DNA): TGTGCCACCAGCAGAGTACAGGGGTTGTCCGAAAAACTGTTTTTT.

This chain links TRBV10-3 with TRBJ2-1; 12 bases line up with TRBD2. Germline CDR1 is ENHRY and CDR2 is SYGVKD. V trimming: 6 bases; J trimming: 6 bases; junction bases outside the gene matches: 6. The CDR3 length is 15 residues. CDR3 in DNA: TGTGCCATCAGCCGGACTAGCGGGATTTCCAATGAGCAGTTCTTC. It specifies CAISRTSGISNEQFF.

The V gene is TRBV10-2, the J gene TRBJ2-1, with 9 bases aligning to TRBD2. Germline trimming cut 3 bases from V and 3 bases from J; bases unmatched to any gene: 6. The germline V gene encodes CDR1 WSHSY and CDR2 SAAADI. The CDR3 is made up of 16 amino acids. The CDR3 DNA sequence: TGCGCCAGCAGTGATGCTAGCGGGACCTACTACAATGAGCAGTTCTTC. This codes for CASSDASGTYYNEQFF.

The chain has TRBV7-8 and TRBJ2-1; 7 bases map to TRBD2. This CDR3 is 17 amino acids long. V gave up 5 bases and J gave up 0 bases; unmatched junction bases: 10. Per the germline V gene, CDR1 is SGHVS and CDR2 is FQNEAQ. The CDR3 coding sequence is TGTGCCAGCAGCCTGGTGGGTGCGGGAGCCTCCTACAATGAGCAGTTCTTC. Amino acid sequence: CASSLVGAGASYNEQFF.

J is TRBJ2-1 and V is TRBV5-4, with TRBD2 matching over 7 bases. The CDR3 is 14 residues long. Germline CDR1 reads SGHNT; CDR2 reads YYREEE (reference sequence). V lost 0 bases and J lost 8; bases outside the gene matches: 5. Here the CDR3 DNA reads TGTGCCAGCAGCTTGGGGCTAGCGGAAGATGAGCAGTTCTTC. Encoded protein: CASSLGLAEDEQFF.

Only a few counts were recorded for this clone. The V call is TRBV19, the J call TRBJ1-5; no definite D call. The germline V gene has CDR1 LNHDA and CDR2 SQIVND (reference sequence). The CDR3 length is 15 residues. V lost 7 bases and J lost 3, with 16 bases in between. The CDR3 sequence: CASTLRPQYNQPQHF. For the CDR3, the DNA is TGTGCCAGTACCCTAAGGCCACAGTACAATCAGCCCCAGCATTTT.

This sequence joins TRBV5-6 and TRBJ2-1, with D possibly TRBD1 on 6 matching bases. The CDR3 is 15 amino acids. Germline V gene sequence: CDR1 SGHDT, CDR2 YYEEEE. The V and J ends lost 4 bases and 3 bases respectively, with 14 bases between them. The CDR3 here is CASSPSGTNYNEQFF. The DNA for the CDR3 is TGTGCCAGCAGCCCCTCTGGGACAAACTACAATGAGCAGTTCTTC.

This clone was detected only once. The CDR3 sequence: CATSDLGGTGELFF. As DNA, the CDR3 is TGTGCCACCAGTGATTTAGGAGGCACCGGGGAGCTGTTTTTT. This chain uses TRBV24-1 with TRBJ2-2, with D perhaps matching TRBD2 (5 bases). The length of the CDR3 is 14 residues. The germline V gene has CDR1 KGHDR and CDR2 SFDVKD. V was trimmed by 1 base and J by 4 bases, leaving 6 bases between them.

The chain links TRBV4-3 to TRBJ1-2, with 7 bases aligning to TRBD1. The CDR3 runs 14 residues. With 4 bases clipped from V and 4 bases from J, the junction kept 6 bases outside the gene matches. CDR1 is LGHNA and CDR2 is YSLEER in the germline V gene. CDR3 region: CASSPYRGSYGYTF. The CDR3 DNA is TGCGCCAGCAGCCCATACAGGGGTAGCTATGGCTACACCTTC.